The 27 T cell receptor beta chains presented below share a single source sample, sequenced in a study of T cell responses to AZD1222 COVID-19 vaccine (dated by TCRdb to the early 2020s). The time point label, as the study defines it: baseline before first vaccination. Library construction relied on the immunoSEQ multiplex PCR assay. In its TCRdb copy, this immuneACCESS table keeps in-frame sequences only and misses some clones. Where compared with another copy, unresolved V genes explain less than half of these, and the others have no known cause. The sample has roughly 100,000 clones on record, about 92% of them singletons. The ten largest make up about 4.8% of the sample. Sequenced here: peripheral blood, sampled on day 0 of AZD1222 vaccination. The receptor source for this set is an adult in good health.

This clone turned up a few times. The chain couples TRBV7-2 to TRBJ1-2; D uncertain. Germline CDR1 and CDR2: SGHTA and FQGNSA. Trimming stripped 1 base from V and 3 bases from J, with 12 bases between. The CDR3 is 15 residues long. This CDR3 reads CASSLEIGKDYGYTF. Written as DNA, the CDR3 is TGTGCCAGCAGCTTAGAGATAGGGAAGGACTATGGCTACACCTTC.

The V and J genes are TRBV19 and TRBJ1-4; D might be TRBD1 (6 bases). V was cut by 10 bases and J by 8 bases, with 14 bases left in between. This CDR3 has 12 amino acids. CDR1 and CDR2 from the germline V gene are LNHDA and SQIVND (reference sequence). The DNA of the CDR3 is TGTGCCACCATGGACAGAGCCGAAAAACTGTTTTTT. Its protein is CATMDRAEKLFF. Supplemented by reference TRBV19 and TRBJ1-4, the full variable domain reads DGGITQSPKYLFRKEGQNVTLSCEQNLNHDAMYWYRQDPGQGLRLIYYSQIVNDFQKGDIAEGYSVSREKKESFPLTVTSAQKNPTAFYLCATMDRAEKLFFGSGTQLSVL.

This rearrangement joins TRBV3-1 (or the pseudogene TRBV3-2) to TRBJ2-7; 9 bases match TRBD1. The CDR3 has 15 amino acids. CDR1 is LGHDT and CDR2 is YNNKEL in the germline V gene (reference sequence). The junction had 4 bases not matched to a gene; V was cut back by 0 bases and J by 4 bases. The CDR3 region is CASSQDRGTGYEQYF. CDR3 nucleotide sequence: TGTGCCAGCAGCCAAGATCGCGGGACAGGGTACGAGCAGTACTTC.

The chain joins TRBV7-9 to TRBJ1-2; 7 nucleotides agree with TRBD1. Germline values: CDR1 SEHNR, CDR2 FQNEAQ (reference sequence). The CDR3 extends over 14 amino acids. Trimming took 5 bases from V and 4 from J; bases not matched to a gene: 7. The chain's CDR3 is CASSIGGASYGYTF. CDR3 nucleotides: TGTGCCAGCAGCATAGGGGGCGCAAGCTATGGCTACACCTTC.

The chain has TRBV4-3 and TRBJ1-2; maybe TRBD1 (5 bases). The V end was cut by 1 base, the J end by 4 bases, with 10 bases between. The CDR3 has 14 residues. Germline V CDR1 and CDR2: LGHNA, YSLEER. This chain's CDR3 is CASSQVRGGYGYTF. DNA for the CDR3: TGCGCCAGCAGCCAAGTAAGGGGTGGCTATGGCTACACCTTC.

The V gene is TRBV6-1, the J gene TRBJ1-5; D is undetermined. Germline loops: CDR1 MNHNS, CDR2 SASEGT. V gave up 4 bases and J gave up 2 bases, with 24 bases separating them. CDR3 length: 19 amino acids. The CDR3 DNA is TGTGCCAGCAGTGGGAATACCGAATCGACTCTCGCCGGCAATCAGCCCCAGCATTTT. This codes for CASSGNTESTLAGNQPQHF.

This chain connects TRBV3-1 (or the pseudogene TRBV3-2) to TRBJ1-1; D remains unclear. V lost 2 bases to trimming and J lost 5 bases, with 12 bases between them. The germline CDR1 and CDR2 sequences are LGHDT and YNNKEL (reference sequence). This CDR3 region has 14 residues. The CDR3 protein is CASSQSGRTTEAFF. The CDR3 DNA reads as TGTGCCAGCAGCCAAAGTGGGAGAACGACTGAAGCTTTCTTT.

This chain uses TRBV11-2 with TRBJ1-3; D uncertain. V dropped 3 bases and J dropped 0 bases, with 6 bases sitting between them. CDR1 is SGHAT, CDR2 FQNNGV, per germline. The CDR3 loop spans 14 amino acids. The CDR3 loop reads CASSFSGSGNTIYF. CDR3 nucleotide sequence: TGTGCCAGCAGCTTCTCGGGCTCTGGAAACACCATATATTTT.

The chain combines TRBV6-5 with TRBJ2-5; TRBD1 matches at 12 bases. Trimming cost V 6 bases and J 4 bases; bases outside gene matches: 6. CDR1 MNHEY and CDR2 SVGAGI come from the germline V gene. The CDR3 sequence is 15 residues long. CDR3 coding DNA: TGTGCCAGCAGGGGGGACAGGGGGCGCGGAGAGACCCAGTACTTC. It yields the protein CASRGDRGRGETQYF.

This clone appeared many times. This sequence joins TRBV5-1 and TRBJ1-2; TRBD1 might be the D (6 bases). There are 14 residues in the CDR3. The V gene lost 4 bases and the J gene lost 2 bases, with 12 bases spanning the gap. Germline CDR1 SGHRS, CDR2 YFSETQ. In DNA form, the CDR3 reads TGCGCCAGCAGCCCGGAGGGGGAAAACTATGGCTACACCTTC. This sequence encodes CASSPEGENYGYTF.

The chain employs TRBV6-5 and TRBJ2-1, with unresolved D. The CDR3 loop spans 13 amino acids. V was shortened by 0 bases and J by 8 bases, with 8 bases between the two germline ends. Germline loops: CDR1 MNHEY, CDR2 SVGAGI. CDR3 in amino acids: CASSYSRRHEQFF. CDR3 bases: TGTGCCAGCAGTTACTCTCGAAGGCATGAGCAGTTCTTC.

This chain joins TRBV6-5 and TRBJ2-7, with a tentative D call TRBD1 (5 bases). The CDR3 loop spans 14 amino acids. CDR1 is MNHEY and CDR2 is SVGAGI in the germline V gene. V was pared by 2 bases and J by 5 bases, with 13 bases between. The CDR3 DNA reads as TGTGCCAGCAGTTACGGCAGGGCAGGAAACGAGCAGTACTTC. Its translation: CASSYGRAGNEQYF.

This clone was seen a single time. The chain uses TRBV11-2 and TRBJ2-5; D gene unclear. The CDR3 runs to 12 residues. CDR1 is SGHAT, CDR2 FQNNGV, per germline. V was pared by 4 bases and J by 2 bases, with 5 bases between. The CDR3 spells CASSSLQETQYF. The CDR3 DNA sequence: TGTGCCAGCAGCTCGCTTCAAGAGACCCAGTACTTC.

This chain uses TRBV5-4 with TRBJ2-5; D is uncertain. V lost 4 bases and J lost 0, with 13 bases in between. The germline gives CDR1 SGHNT, CDR2 YYREEE (reference sequence). The CDR3 loop spans 15 amino acids. CDR3 in DNA: TGTGCCAGCAGCCAAACCGCTACCTACCAAGAGACCCAGTACTTC. This gives the protein CASSQTATYQETQYF.

CDR3 sequence: CASRDNRGNYQPQHF. CDR3 nucleotide sequence: TGTGCCAGCAGGGACAATCGAGGGAACTATCAGCCCCAGCATTTT. The rearrangement uses TRBV6-6 and TRBJ1-5, with D possibly being TRBD1 (5 bases). Trimming shortened V by 6 bases and J by 5 bases, and 17 bases separated the two germline ends. Germline V gene data show CDR1 as MNHNY and CDR2 as SVGAGI (reference sequence). This CDR3 is built from 15 residues.

The chain employs TRBV25-1 and TRBJ1-2; D not resolved. The CDR3 covers 14 residues. Germline CDR1 and CDR2: MGHDK and SYGVNS. Trimming took 1 base from V and 2 from J, leaving 8 bases between them. CDR3 nucleotide sequence: TGTGCCAGCAGTGAATTCGCGACAAACTATGGCTACACCTTC. Translating it yields CASSEFATNYGYTF.

The chain links TRBV5-4 to TRBJ2-3; D uncertain. This CDR3 has 12 residues. With 5 bases removed from V and 4 bases from J, the gap between germline ends came to 8 bases. Germline CDR1 SGHNT, CDR2 YYREEE (reference sequence). CDR3 amino acids: CASSASADTQYF. CDR3 DNA: TGTGCCAGCAGTGCCTCTGCAGATACGCAGTATTTT. Supplemented by reference TRBV5-4 and TRBJ2-3, the full variable domain reads ETGVTQSPTHLIKTRGQQVTLRCSSQSGHNTVSWYQQALGQGPQFIFQYYREEENGRGNFPPRFSGLQFPNYSSELNVNALELDDSALYLCASSASADTQYFGPGTRLTVL.

As concerns this clone: Other DNA sequences in this specimen translate into the identical CDR3. The rearrangement links TRBV27 to TRBJ1-5; 10 nucleotides align to TRBD1. J gave up 5 bases and V 3 bases, and 1 base lay outside the gene matches. The germline V gene has CDR1 MNHEY and CDR2 SMNVEV (reference sequence). This CDR3 spans 14 amino acids. CDR3 residues: CASSLTGGDQPQHF. CDR3 coding DNA: TGTGCCAGCAGTTTGACAGGGGGCGATCAGCCCCAGCATTTT.

The chain links TRBV2 to TRBJ1-2, with D hard to call. This CDR3 is 15 amino acids long. Trimming took off 0 bases at V and 7 bases at J, with 15 bases between the two ends. Germline V gene data show CDR1 as SNHLY and CDR2 as FYNNEI. CDR3 coding DNA: TGTGCCAGCAGTGAAGCGGGAAGGACCAGCTCTGGCTACACCTTC. Translating gives CASSEAGRTSSGYTF.

V is TRBV9 and J is TRBJ1-1; no definite D call. The V end was cut by 0 bases, the J end by 0 bases, with 9 bases between. From germline, CDR1 is SGDLS and CDR2 YYNGEE. CDR3 length: 15 residues. DNA of the CDR3: TGTGCCAGCAGCGTAGGTGGCGAGTTGAACACTGAAGCTTTCTTT. This codes for CASSVGGELNTEAFF.

The chain carries TRBV9 and TRBJ2-1; D is possibly TRBD2 (7 bases). CDR1 and CDR2 from the germline V gene are SGDLS and YYNGEE. The CDR3 runs to 15 residues. V lost 0 bases and J lost 7, with 14 bases in between. CDR3 loop: CASSVVSGGRNEQFF. The CDR3 coding sequence is TGTGCCAGCAGCGTAGTATCGGGGGGCAGGAATGAGCAGTTCTTC. The variable domain in full, completed from reference TRBV9 and TRBJ2-1, reads DSGVTQTPKHLITATGQRVTLRCSPRSGDLSVYWYQQSLDQGLQFLIQYYNGEERAKGNILERFSAQQFPDLHSELNLSSLELGDSALYFCASSVVSGGRNEQFFGPGTRLTVL.

This rearrangement joins TRBV7-6 to TRBJ2-7; D perhaps matches TRBD1 (6 bases). Germline V gene data show CDR1 as SGHVS and CDR2 as FNYEAQ. CDR3 size: 15 residues. V shed 5 bases and J shed 3 bases, with 17 bases lying between them. The CDR3: CASSPNPGQYYEQYF. Written as DNA, the CDR3 is TGTGCCAGCAGCCCGAACCCGGGACAATACTACGAGCAGTACTTC.

The genes are TRBV4-1 and TRBJ2-3, with a tentative D call TRBD2 (6 bases). Trimming removed 4 bases at V and 2 bases at J, with 16 bases between. Germline lookup yields CDR1 MGHRA and CDR2 YSYEKL. The CDR3 runs to 16 residues. The CDR3 nucleotides read TGCGCCAGCAGCCTCCTCGGAGGGTTGGTCACAGATACGCAGTATTTT. Protein product: CASSLLGGLVTDTQYF.

V gene TRBV18 combines with J gene TRBJ1-5; no definite D call. The CDR3 contains 14 residues. V gave up 2 bases and J gave up 5 bases, with 10 bases separating them. Germline CDR1 reads KGHSH; CDR2 reads LQKENI. CDR3 DNA sequence: TGTGCCAGCTCACCAAAGTACGGGGATCAGCCCCAGCATTTT. Encoded protein: CASSPKYGDQPQHF.

The genes are TRBV11-2 and TRBJ1-5, with D unresolved. The V gene lost 6 bases and the J gene lost 1 base, with 13 bases spanning the gap. This CDR3 comprises 15 residues. Germline-derived CDR1 and CDR2 are SGHAT and FQNNGV. The CDR3 sequence: CASSPGVSSNQPQHF. The CDR3 coding sequence is TGTGCCAGCAGTCCTGGGGTATCAAGCAATCAGCCCCAGCATTTT.

The chain couples TRBV12-5 to TRBJ2-7; D possibly matches TRBD1 or TRBD2 (5 bases each). V shed 0 bases and J shed 0 bases, with 15 bases lying between them. The CDR3 consists of 17 residues. Germline lookup yields CDR1 LGHNT and CDR2 FRNRAP. The CDR3 coding sequence is TGTGCTAGTGGTTTGGTATTGGGAAAGGGGAGCTCCTACGAGCAGTACTTC. Encoded protein: CASGLVLGKGSSYEQYF.

CDR3 protein: CASSYSQGGDTEAFF. The CDR3 DNA is TGTGCCAGCAGTTACTCGCAGGGGGGGGACACTGAAGCTTTCTTT. The genes are TRBV6-2 or TRBV6-3 and TRBJ1-1, with TRBD1 matching 7 bases. Per germline, CDR1 MNHEY and CDR2 SVGEGT. The CDR3 loop spans 15 amino acids. The junction had 4 bases not matched to a gene; V was cut back by 0 bases and J by 3 bases.